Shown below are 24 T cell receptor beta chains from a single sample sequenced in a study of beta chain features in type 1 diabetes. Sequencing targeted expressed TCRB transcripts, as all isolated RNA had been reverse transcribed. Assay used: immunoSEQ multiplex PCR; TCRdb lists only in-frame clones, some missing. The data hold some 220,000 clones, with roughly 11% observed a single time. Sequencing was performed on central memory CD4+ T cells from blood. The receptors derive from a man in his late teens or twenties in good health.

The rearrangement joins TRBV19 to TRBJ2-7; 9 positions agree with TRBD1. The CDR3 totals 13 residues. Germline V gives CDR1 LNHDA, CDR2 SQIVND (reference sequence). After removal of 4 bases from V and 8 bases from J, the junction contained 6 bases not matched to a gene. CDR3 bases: TGTGCCAGTAGTAAGCGGGACAGGGAGAAGCAGTACTTC. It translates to CASSKRDREKQYF.

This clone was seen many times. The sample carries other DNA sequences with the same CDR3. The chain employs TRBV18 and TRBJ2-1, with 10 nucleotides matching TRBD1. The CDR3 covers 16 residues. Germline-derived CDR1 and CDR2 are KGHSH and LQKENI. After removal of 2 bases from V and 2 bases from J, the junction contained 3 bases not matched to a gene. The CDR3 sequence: CASSPGGQGAYNEQFF. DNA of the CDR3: TGTGCCAGCTCACCAGGCGGACAGGGGGCCTACAATGAGCAGTTCTTC.

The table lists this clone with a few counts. The CDR3 loop reads CSVVTGGNTGELFF. CDR3 nucleotide sequence: TGCAGCGTCGTTACAGGTGGGAACACCGGGGAGCTGTTTTTT. This chain joins TRBV29-1 and TRBJ2-2, with a tentative D call TRBD1 (5 bases). V lost 6 bases and J lost 1, with 12 bases in between. CDR3 length equals 14 residues. Germline lookup yields CDR1 SQVTM and CDR2 ANQGSEA.

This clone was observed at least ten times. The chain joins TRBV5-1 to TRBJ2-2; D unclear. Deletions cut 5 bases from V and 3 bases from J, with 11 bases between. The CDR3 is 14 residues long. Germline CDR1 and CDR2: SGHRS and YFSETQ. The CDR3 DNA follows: TGCGCCAGCAGGAGGCGGAGTGACACCGGGGAGCTGTTTTTT. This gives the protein CASRRRSDTGELFF.

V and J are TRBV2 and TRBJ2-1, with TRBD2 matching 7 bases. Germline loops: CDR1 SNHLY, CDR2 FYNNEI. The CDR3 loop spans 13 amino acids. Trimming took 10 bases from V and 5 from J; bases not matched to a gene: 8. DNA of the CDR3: TGTGCCACCCGGGGGGACGGGCACAATGAGCAGTTCTTC. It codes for CATRGDGHNEQFF.

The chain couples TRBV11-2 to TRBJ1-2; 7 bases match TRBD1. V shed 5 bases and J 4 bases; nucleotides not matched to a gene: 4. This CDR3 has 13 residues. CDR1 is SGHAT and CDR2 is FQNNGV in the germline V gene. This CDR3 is CASSPDRRYGYTF. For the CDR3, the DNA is TGTGCCAGCAGCCCGGACAGGCGCTATGGCTACACCTTC. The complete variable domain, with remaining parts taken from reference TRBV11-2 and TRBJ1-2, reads EAGVAQSPRYKIIEKRQSVAFWCNPISGHATLYWYQQILGQGPKLLIQFQNNGVVDDSQLPKDRFSAERLKGVDSTLKIQPAKLEDSAVYLCASSPDRRYGYTFGSGTRLTVV.

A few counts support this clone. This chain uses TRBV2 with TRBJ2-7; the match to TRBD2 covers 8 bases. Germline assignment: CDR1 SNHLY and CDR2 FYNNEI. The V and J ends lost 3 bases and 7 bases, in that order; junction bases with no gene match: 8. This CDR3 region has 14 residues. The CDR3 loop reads CASSDQAGAGEQYF. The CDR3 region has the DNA TGTGCCAGCAGTGACCAAGCGGGAGCTGGAGAGCAGTACTTC.

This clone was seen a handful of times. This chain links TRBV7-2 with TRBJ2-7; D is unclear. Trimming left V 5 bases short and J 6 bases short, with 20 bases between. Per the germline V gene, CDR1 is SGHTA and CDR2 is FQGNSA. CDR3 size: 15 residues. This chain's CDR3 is CASSPLKGGIGEQYF. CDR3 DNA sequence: TGTGCCAGCAGCCCGTTAAAGGGTGGGATAGGCGAGCAGTACTTC. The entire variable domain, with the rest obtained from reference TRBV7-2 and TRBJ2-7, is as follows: GAGVSQSPSNKVTEKGKDVELRCDPISGHTALYWYRQSLGQGLEFLIYFQGNSAPDKSGLPSDRFSAERTGGSVSTLTIQRTQQEDSAVYLCASSPLKGGIGEQYFGPGTRLTVT.

The CDR3 nucleotides are TGTGCCAGCAGCCATAGCGGGAGCGGCACCGGGGAGCTGTTTTTT. Translated: CASSHSGSGTGELFF. The chain combines TRBV6-5 with TRBJ2-2; 9 bases map to TRBD2. CDR3 length: 15 amino acids. Unmatched junction bases numbered 6, after V lost 6 bases and J lost 4 bases. The germline CDR1 and CDR2 sequences are MNHEY and SVGAGI.

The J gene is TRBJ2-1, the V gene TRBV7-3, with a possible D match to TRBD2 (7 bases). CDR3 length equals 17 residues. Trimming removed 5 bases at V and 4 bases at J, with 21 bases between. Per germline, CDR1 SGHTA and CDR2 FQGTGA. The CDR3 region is CASSHLGASGGYNEQFF. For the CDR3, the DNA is TGTGCCAGCAGCCACCTGGGGGCTAGCGGAGGATACAATGAGCAGTTCTTC.

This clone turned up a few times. The CDR3 bases are TGTGCCAGCAGTAAGACAGGGACTGAAGCTTTCTTT. Its translation: CASSKTGTEAFF. The chain joins TRBV2 to TRBJ1-1; 7 bases are shared with TRBD1. The germline V gene has CDR1 SNHLY and CDR2 FYNNEI. V lost 5 bases to trimming and J lost 5 bases; unmatched junction nucleotides: 2. The CDR3 spans 12 residues.

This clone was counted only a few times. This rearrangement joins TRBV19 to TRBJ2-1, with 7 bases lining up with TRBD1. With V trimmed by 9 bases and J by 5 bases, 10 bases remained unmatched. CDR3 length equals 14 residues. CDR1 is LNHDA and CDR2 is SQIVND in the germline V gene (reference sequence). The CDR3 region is CASNFGDRHNEQFF. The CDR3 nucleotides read TGTGCCAGCAATTTCGGGGACAGACACAATGAGCAGTTCTTC.

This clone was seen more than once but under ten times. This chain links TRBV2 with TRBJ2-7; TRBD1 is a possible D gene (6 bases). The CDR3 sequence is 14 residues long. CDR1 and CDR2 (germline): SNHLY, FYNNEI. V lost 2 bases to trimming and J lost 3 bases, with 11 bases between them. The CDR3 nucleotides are TGTGCCAGCAGTGAATTCGGGACAAGCTACGAGCAGTACTTC. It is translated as CASSEFGTSYEQYF.

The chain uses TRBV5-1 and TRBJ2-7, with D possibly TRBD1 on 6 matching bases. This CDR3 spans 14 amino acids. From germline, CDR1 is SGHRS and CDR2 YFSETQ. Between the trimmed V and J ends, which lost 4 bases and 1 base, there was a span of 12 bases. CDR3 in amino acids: CASSPWDTSYEQYF. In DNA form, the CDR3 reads TGCGCCAGCAGCCCGTGGGACACATCCTACGAGCAGTACTTC.

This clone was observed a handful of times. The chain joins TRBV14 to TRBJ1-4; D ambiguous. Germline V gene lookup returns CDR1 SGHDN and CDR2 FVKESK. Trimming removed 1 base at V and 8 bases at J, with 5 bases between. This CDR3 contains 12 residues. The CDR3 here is CASSQVMEKLFF. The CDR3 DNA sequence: TGTGCCAGCAGCCAAGTAATGGAAAAACTGTTTTTT.

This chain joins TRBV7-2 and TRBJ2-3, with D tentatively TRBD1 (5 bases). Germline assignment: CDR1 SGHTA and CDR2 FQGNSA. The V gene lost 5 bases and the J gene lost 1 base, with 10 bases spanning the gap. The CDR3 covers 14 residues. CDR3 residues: CASSLQGRTDTQYF. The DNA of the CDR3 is TGTGCCAGCAGCCTTCAGGGCCGCACAGATACGCAGTATTTT.

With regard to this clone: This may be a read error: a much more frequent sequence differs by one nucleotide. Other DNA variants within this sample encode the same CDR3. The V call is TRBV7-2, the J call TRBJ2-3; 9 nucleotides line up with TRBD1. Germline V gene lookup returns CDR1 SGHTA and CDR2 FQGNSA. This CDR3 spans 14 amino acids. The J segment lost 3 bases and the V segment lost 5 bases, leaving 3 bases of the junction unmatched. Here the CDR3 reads CASSPDRGTDTQYF. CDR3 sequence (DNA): TGTGCCAGCAGCCCGGACAGGGGTACAGATACGCAGTATTTT. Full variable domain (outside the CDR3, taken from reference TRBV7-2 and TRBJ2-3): GAGVSQSPSNKVTEKGKDVELRCDPISGHTALYWYRQSLGQGLEFLIYFQGNSAPDKSGLPSDRFSAERTGGSVSTLTIQRTQQEDSAVYLCASSPDRGTDTQYFGPGTRLTVL.

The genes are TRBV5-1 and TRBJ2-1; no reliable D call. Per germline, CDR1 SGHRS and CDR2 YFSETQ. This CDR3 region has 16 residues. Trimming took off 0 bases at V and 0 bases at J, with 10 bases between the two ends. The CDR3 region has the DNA TGCGCCAGCAGCTTGGTGGGTGGTCTCTCCTACAATGAGCAGTTCTTC. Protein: CASSLVGGLSYNEQFF.

The DNA of the CDR3 is TGTGCCAGCAGCCCCCCGGGACTAGCGGAGGAGACCCAGTACTTC. This translates into CASSPPGLAEETQYF. The J gene is TRBJ2-5, the V gene TRBV6-5; 11 bases line up with TRBD2. Germline V gives CDR1 MNHEY, CDR2 SVGAGI. The CDR3 has 15 amino acids. V dropped 6 bases and J dropped 5; count of bases not matched to a gene: 8.

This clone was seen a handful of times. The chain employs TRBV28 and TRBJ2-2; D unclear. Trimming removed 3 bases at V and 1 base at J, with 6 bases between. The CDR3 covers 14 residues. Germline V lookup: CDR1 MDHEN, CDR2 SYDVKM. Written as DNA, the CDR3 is TGTGCCAGCAGTTTTGTTGGGAACACCGGGGAGCTGTTTTTT. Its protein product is CASSFVGNTGELFF. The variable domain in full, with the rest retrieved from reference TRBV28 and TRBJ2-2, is DVKVTQSSRYLVKRTGEKVFLECVQDMDHENMFWYRQDPGLGLRLIYFSYDVKMKEKGDIPEGYSVSREKKERFSLILESASTNQTSMYLCASSFVGNTGELFFGEGSRLTVL.

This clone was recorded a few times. This chain's CDR3 is CASSPWTDTDTQYF. CDR3 DNA: TGTGCCAGCAGCCCGTGGACAGACACAGATACGCAGTATTTT. The chain is built from TRBV11-2 and TRBJ2-3, with D perhaps TRBD1 (6 bases). The CDR3 has 14 amino acids. CDR1 and CDR2 (germline): SGHAT, FQNNGV. Deletions cut 5 bases from V and 2 bases from J, with 11 bases between.

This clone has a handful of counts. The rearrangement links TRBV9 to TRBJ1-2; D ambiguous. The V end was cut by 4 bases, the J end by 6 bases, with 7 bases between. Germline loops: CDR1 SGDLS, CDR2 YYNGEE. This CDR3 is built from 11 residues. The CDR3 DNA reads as TGTGCCAGCAGCAGAGAGCATGGCTACACCTTC. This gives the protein CASSREHGYTF.

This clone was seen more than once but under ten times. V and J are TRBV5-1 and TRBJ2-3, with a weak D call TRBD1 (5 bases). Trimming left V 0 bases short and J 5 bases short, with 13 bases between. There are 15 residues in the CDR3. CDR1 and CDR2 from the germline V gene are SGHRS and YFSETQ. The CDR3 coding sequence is TGCGCCAGCAGCTTGGTAGGCAGGGCGGAAGATACGCAGTATTTT. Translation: CASSLVGRAEDTQYF. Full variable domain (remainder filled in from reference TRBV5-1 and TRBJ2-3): KAGVTQTPRYLIKTRGQQVTLSCSPISGHRSVSWYQQTPGQGLQFLFEYFSETQRNKGNFPGRFSGRQFSNSRSEMNVSTLELGDSALYLCASSLVGRAEDTQYFGPGTRLTVL.

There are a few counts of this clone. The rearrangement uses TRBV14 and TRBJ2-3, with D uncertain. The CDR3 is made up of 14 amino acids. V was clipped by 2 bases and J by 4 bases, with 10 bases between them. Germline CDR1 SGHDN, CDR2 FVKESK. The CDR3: CASSQYGEPDTQYF. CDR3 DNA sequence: TGTGCCAGCAGCCAATACGGAGAACCAGATACGCAGTATTTT.